Listed below are T cell receptor beta chains from one sample, sequenced in a study of blood T cell repertoires in COVID-19. TCRdb keeps only in-frame clones here, not all; method: immunoSEQ multiplex PCR. The sample lists about 360,000 clones, about 80% occurring once. Material: peripheral blood. The receptors originated from a human donor with acute or convalescent COVID-19. The donor label of this sample is uncertain. CDR3s include the opening cysteine and the closing phenylalanine or tryptophan. D genes are given only for firm matches. Clone size is stated in some rows and not others, as once, few, many or a class when expanded.

. | . | TRBJ1-5 | TRBV2 | CASSGTVDWTRHQPQHF | TGTGCCAGCAGTGGGACTGTCGATTGGACCAGGCATCAGCCCCAGCATTTT
. | . | TRBJ1-6 | TRBV7-8 | CASSLEAPWGSPLHF | TGTGCCAGCAGCTTAGAGGCACCTTGGGGCTCACCCCTCCACTTT
. | . | TRBJ1-1 | TRBV7-9 | CATQVTGYTEAFF | TGTGCCACCCAGGTAACAGGATACACTGAAGCTTTCTTT
. | . | TRBJ2-2 | TRBV5-1 | CASSPREQNTGELFF | TGCGCCAGCAGCCCCCGGGAGCAGAACACCGGGGAGCTGTTTTTT
. | . | TRBJ1-6 | TRBV18 | CASSPQYPSGGTRNSPLHF | TGTGCCAGCTCACCTCAATACCCCTCGGGGGGGACCCGTAATTCACCCCTCCACTTT
. | TRBD2 | TRBJ2-1 | TRBV18 | CASSLKLAGGTNEQFF | TGTGCCAGCTCGCTTAAACTAGCGGGAGGGACCAATGAGCAGTTCTTC
. | . | TRBJ1-2 | TRBV19 | CASRTNGGSYGYTF | TGTGCCAGTAGGACAAACGGAGGGAGCTATGGCTACACCTTC
few | TRBD1 | TRBJ2-1 | TRBV5-6 | CASSFLGQAYNEQFF | TGTGCCAGCAGCTTTTTGGGACAGGCCTACAATGAGCAGTTCTTC
. | TRBD2 | TRBJ2-6 | TRBV7-6 | CASSRTSGGSGANVLTF | TGTGCCAGCAGCCGGACTAGCGGGGGCTCTGGGGCCAACGTCCTGACTTTC
. | TRBD1 | TRBJ2-7 | TRBV14 | CASSRGTGTFYEQYF | TGTGCCAGCAGCCGAGGGACAGGGACTTTCTACGAGCAGTACTTC
. | . | TRBJ1-2 | TRBV14 | CASSQVGTSGYTF | TGTGCCAGCAGCCAAGTAGGGACATCTGGCTACACCTTC
. | TRBD1 | TRBJ2-7 | TRBV2 | CATLRDRTYEQYF | TGTGCCACCCTCCGGGACAGGACCTACGAGCAGTACTTC
. | TRBD1 | TRBJ1-4 | TRBV29-1 | CSVQGANEKLFF | TGCAGCGTGCAGGGGGCTAATGAAAAACTGTTTTTT
. | TRBD1 | TRBJ2-7 | TRBV28 | CASSLGTGDEQYF | TGTGCCAGCAGTTTGGGGACAGGGGACGAGCAGTACTTC
. | TRBD1 | TRBJ1-4 | TRBV19 | CASSILTGGPGGEKLFF | TGTGCCAGTAGTATACTGACTGGTGGGCCAGGGGGTGAAAAACTGTTTTTT
once | . | TRBJ1-1 | TRBV3-1/TRBV3-2 | CASSQDRLPGSAFF | TGTGCCAGCAGCCAAGATCGGTTGCCAGGGTCAGCTTTCTTT
. | TRBD1 | TRBJ1-2 | TRBV24-1 | CATSELFGQVSGYTF | TGTGCCACCAGTGAACTCTTTGGACAGGTCAGTGGCTACACCTTC
. | . | TRBJ1-1 | TRBV6-5 | CASSYEKNTEAFF | TGTGCCAGCAGTTACGAGAAGAACACTGAAGCTTTCTTT
. | TRBD1 | TRBJ1-6 | TRBV4-1 | CASSRSQGNAPSPLHF | TGCGCCAGCAGCCGATCACAGGGGAATGCGCCTTCACCCCTCCACTTT
. | . | TRBJ1-5 | TRBV9 | CASSVEDRPYQPQHF | TGTGCCAGCAGCGTCGAGGACAGACCTTATCAGCCCCAGCATTTT
. | TRBD2 | TRBJ2-2 | TRBV6-1 | CASSEAGGPAGELFF | TGTGCCAGCAGTGAAGCGGGAGGGCCGGCCGGGGAGCTGTTTTTT
. | . | TRBJ1-1 | TRBV5-5 | CASIPPGMNTEAFF | TGTGCCAGCATCCCGCCGGGTATGAACACTGAAGCTTTCTTT
. | TRBD1 | TRBJ2-3 | TRBV6-5 | CASRVRGPTDTQYF | TGTGCCAGCAGGGTGAGGGGGCCCACAGATACGCAGTATTTT
. | . | TRBJ2-5 | TRBV6-5 | CASSSGGAGETQYF | TGTGCCAGCAGTAGTGGGGGGGCTGGAGAGACCCAGTACTTC
. | . | TRBJ1-2 | TRBV30 | CAWSRGGYHTF | TGTGCCTGGAGTAGAGGGGGTTATCACACCTTC
. | TRBD2 | TRBJ2-3 | TRBV7-9 | CASSQSGRGYTQYF | TGTGCCAGCAGCCAGAGCGGGAGAGGGTATACGCAGTATTTT
. | . | TRBJ2-1 | TRBV2 | CASSSILSNEQFF | TGTGCCAGCAGCTCTATTTTAAGCAATGAGCAGTTCTTC
. | . | TRBJ1-6 | TRBV6-5 | CASSRPAGADSPLHF | TGTGCCAGCAGTCGACCGGCAGGGGCTGACTCACCCCTCCACTTT
. | TRBD2 | TRBJ2-5 | TRBV30 | CAWSQSGTSGRSTQYF | TGTGCCTGGAGTCAATCCGGGACTAGCGGGAGAAGCACCCAGTACTTC
. | . | TRBJ1-2 | TRBV2 | CASSGTAGYGYTF | TGTGCCAGCAGTGGGACAGCCGGCTATGGCTACACCTTC
. | . | TRBJ1-2 | TRBV11-2 | CASSLYWQGLANYGYTF | TGTGCCAGCAGCTTATATTGGCAGGGCTTAGCTAACTATGGCTACACCTTC
. | TRBD2 | TRBJ2-2 | TRBV11-2 | CASSLQRGAWGELFF | TGTGCCAGCAGCTTGCAGCGGGGGGCATGGGGGGAGCTGTTTTTT
. | TRBD2 | TRBJ2-1 | TRBV6-4 | CASSGAPVSGRRGNEQFF | TGTGCCAGCAGTGGGGCACCTGTTAGCGGGAGAAGGGGGAATGAGCAGTTCTTC
. | . | TRBJ1-5 | TRBV6-1 | CASSLPNQPQHF | TGTGCCAGCAGCCTCCCCAATCAGCCCCAGCATTTT
. | TRBD2 | TRBJ2-1 | TRBV5-1 | CASTSASGLYNEQFF | TGCGCCAGCACCTCGGCTAGCGGTCTCTACAATGAGCAGTTCTTC
. | . | TRBJ2-7 | TRBV5-4 | CASSSGRSYEQYF | TGTGCCAGCAGCTCCGGCAGGTCGTACGAGCAGTACTTC
once | TRBD1 | TRBJ1-5 | TRBV2 | CASSVVDRGWQPQHF | TGTGCCAGCTCTGTAGTGGACAGGGGTTGGCAGCCCCAGCATTTT
. | TRBD1 | TRBJ1-1 | TRBV6-5 | CASSWTGGWDTEAFF | TGTGCCAGCAGTTGGACAGGGGGCTGGGACACTGAAGCTTTCTTT
few | . | TRBJ2-1 | TRBV7-6 | CASSFSQTREQFF | TGTGCCAGCAGCTTTTCGCAGACTCGGGAGCAGTTCTTC
. | . | TRBJ1-2 | TRBV7-2 | CASSLSSVRVLYGYTF | TGTGCCAGCAGCTTAAGCTCTGTCAGGGTCCTCTATGGCTACACCTTC
. | . | TRBJ2-1 | TRBV27 | CASKEGGNEQFF | TGTGCCAGCAAAGAGGGAGGCAATGAGCAGTTCTTC
. | . | TRBJ1-4 | TRBV2 | CASTSDSREKLFF | TGTGCCAGCACCTCGGACAGTCGTGAAAAACTGTTTTTT
. | TRBD2 | TRBJ2-3 | TRBV2 | CASRDPGLAGLSTDTQYF | TGTGCCAGCAGAGACCCGGGACTAGCGGGGCTCAGCACAGATACGCAGTATTTT
once | . | TRBJ1-6 | TRBV6-5 | CASNREWSSPLHF | TGTGCCAGCAACAGGGAATGGAGTTCACCCCTCCACTTT
. | . | TRBJ1-5 | TRBV6-5 | CASSYGQSERQHF | TGTGCCAGCAGTTACGGACAGTCCGAACGCCAGCATTTT
many | . | TRBJ1-5 | TRBV6-5 | CATSHSNQPQHF | TGTGCTACGAGTCATAGCAATCAGCCCCAGCATTTT
. | TRBD1 | TRBJ2-1 | TRBV11-3 | CASSLGNRGVYNEQFF | TGTGCCAGCAGCTTAGGAAACAGGGGTGTCTACAATGAGCAGTTCTTC
. | TRBD2 | TRBJ2-7 | TRBV7-2 | CASSILAGRSEQYF | TGTGCCAGCAGCATCCTAGCGGGAAGGAGCGAGCAGTACTTC
. | TRBD1 | TRBJ1-2 | TRBV30 | CAWSRGGGNLGRYGYTF | TGTGCCTGGAGCAGAGGGGGCGGCAACCTTGGCAGATATGGCTACACCTTC
. | . | TRBJ1-3 | TRBV9 | CASSVETAGNTIYF | TGTGCCAGCAGCGTAGAGACAGCTGGAAACACCATATATTTT
. | TRBD1 | TRBJ1-2 | TRBV28 | CASSSTGQGAYTF | TGTGCCAGCAGTTCTACCGGACAGGGCGCCTACACCTTC
. | TRBD1 | TRBJ2-7 | TRBV30 | CAWNRDSKYEQYF | TGTGCCTGGAATCGGGACAGTAAATACGAGCAGTACTTC
. | TRBD2 | TRBJ2-3 | TRBV5-1 | CASSPRQGTTSTDTQYF | TGCGCCAGCAGTCCCCGCCAAGGGACTACTAGCACAGATACGCAGTATTTT
. | TRBD2 | TRBJ2-2 | TRBV9 | CASRQGLAGSTGELFF | TGTGCCAGCAGACAGGGACTAGCGGGGTCCACCGGGGAGCTGTTTTTT
. | . | TRBJ2-3 | TRBV5-1 | CASSLSGADTQYF | TGCGCCAGCAGCTTGTCGGGGGCAGATACGCAGTATTTT
once | TRBD1 | TRBJ2-7 | TRBV11-1 | CASSVRDRGNEQYF | TGTGCCAGCAGCGTCCGGGACAGGGGCAACGAGCAGTACTTC
. | . | TRBJ2-5 | TRBV5-8 | CASSPQETQYF | TGTGCCAGCAGCCCTCAAGAGACCCAGTACTTC
few | . | TRBJ1-1 | TRBV3-1/TRBV3-2 | CASSQRQAGNTEAFF | TGTGCCAGCAGCCAAAGACAGGCCGGCAACACTGAAGCTTTCTTT
. | . | TRBJ1-6 | TRBV5-1 | CASSIGTITYNSPLHF | TGCGCCAGCAGCATCGGGACAATCACCTATAATTCACCCCTCCACTTT
. | . | TRBJ1-3 | TRBV5-1 | CASSPDPQGSPGNTIYF | TGCGCCAGCAGCCCGGACCCACAGGGCTCCCCTGGAAACACCATATATTTT